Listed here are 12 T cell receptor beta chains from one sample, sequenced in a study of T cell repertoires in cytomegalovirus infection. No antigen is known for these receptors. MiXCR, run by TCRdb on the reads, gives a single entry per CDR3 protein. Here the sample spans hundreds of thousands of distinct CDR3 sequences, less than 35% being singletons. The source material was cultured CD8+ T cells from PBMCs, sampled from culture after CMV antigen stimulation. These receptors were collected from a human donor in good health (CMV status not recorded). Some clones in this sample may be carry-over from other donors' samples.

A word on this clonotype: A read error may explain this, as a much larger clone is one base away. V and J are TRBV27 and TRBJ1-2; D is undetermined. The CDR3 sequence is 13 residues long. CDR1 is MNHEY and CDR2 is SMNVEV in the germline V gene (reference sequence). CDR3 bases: TGTGCCAGCAGTTTAACACGGAGGGATGGCTGCACCTTC. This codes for CASSLTRRDGCTF.

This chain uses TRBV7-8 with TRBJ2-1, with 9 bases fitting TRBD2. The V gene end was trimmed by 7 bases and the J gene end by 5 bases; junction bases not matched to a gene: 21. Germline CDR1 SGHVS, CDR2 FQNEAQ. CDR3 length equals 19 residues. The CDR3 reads CASKALAGNLLLVDNEQFF. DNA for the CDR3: TGTGCCAGCAAGGCCCTAGCGGGGAATCTTCTTCTCGTGGACAATGAGCAGTTCTTC. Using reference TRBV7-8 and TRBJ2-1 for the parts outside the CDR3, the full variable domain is GAGVSQSPRYKVAKRGQDVALRCDPISGHVSLFWYQQALGQGPEFLTYFQNEAQLDKSGLPSDRFFAERPEGSVSTLKIQRTQQEDSAVYLCASKALAGNLLLVDNEQFFGPGTRLTVL.

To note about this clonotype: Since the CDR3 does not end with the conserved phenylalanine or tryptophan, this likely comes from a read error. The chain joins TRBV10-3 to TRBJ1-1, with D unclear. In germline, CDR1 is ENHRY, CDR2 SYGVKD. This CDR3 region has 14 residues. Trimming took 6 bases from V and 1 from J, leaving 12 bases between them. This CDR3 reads CAIRDRYPNTEAFC. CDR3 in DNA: TGTGCCATCAGAGACCGTTACCCGAACACTGAAGCTTTCTGT.

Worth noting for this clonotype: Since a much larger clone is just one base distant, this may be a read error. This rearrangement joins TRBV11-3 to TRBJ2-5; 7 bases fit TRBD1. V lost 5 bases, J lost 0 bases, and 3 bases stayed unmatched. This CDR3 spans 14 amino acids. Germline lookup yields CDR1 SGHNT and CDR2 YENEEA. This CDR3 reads CASSEGQDQETQYF. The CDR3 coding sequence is TGTGCCAGCAGCGAAGGACAGGACCAAGAGACCCAGTACTTC.

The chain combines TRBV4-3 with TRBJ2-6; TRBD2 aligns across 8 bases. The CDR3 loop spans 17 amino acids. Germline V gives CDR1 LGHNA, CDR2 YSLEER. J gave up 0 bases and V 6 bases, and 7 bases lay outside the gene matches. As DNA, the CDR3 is TGCGCCAGCAGTCGCGGGGGACTAGACTCTGGGGCCAACGTCCTGACTTTC. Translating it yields CASSRGGLDSGANVLTF.

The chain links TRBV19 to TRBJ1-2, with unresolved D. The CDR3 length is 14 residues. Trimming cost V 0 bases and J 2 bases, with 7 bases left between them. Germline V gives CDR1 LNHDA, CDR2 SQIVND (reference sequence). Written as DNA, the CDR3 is TGTGCCAGTAGTATAGATCGGAGCAACTATGGCTACACCTTC. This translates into CASSIDRSNYGYTF.

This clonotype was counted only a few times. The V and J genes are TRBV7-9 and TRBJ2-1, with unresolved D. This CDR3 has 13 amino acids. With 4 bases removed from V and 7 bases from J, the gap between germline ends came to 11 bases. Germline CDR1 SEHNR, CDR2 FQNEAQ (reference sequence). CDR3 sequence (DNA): TGTGCCAGCAGCTCGGAGTTTGGGAATGAGCAGTTCTTC. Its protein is CASSSEFGNEQFF.

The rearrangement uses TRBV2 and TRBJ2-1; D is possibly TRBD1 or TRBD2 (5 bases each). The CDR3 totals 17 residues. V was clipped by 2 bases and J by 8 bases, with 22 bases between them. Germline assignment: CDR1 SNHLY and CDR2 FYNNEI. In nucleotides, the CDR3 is TGTGCCAGCAGTGAAAGGGGACCCGTGGGACCAATGGATGAGCAGTTCTTC. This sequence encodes CASSERGPVGPMDEQFF.

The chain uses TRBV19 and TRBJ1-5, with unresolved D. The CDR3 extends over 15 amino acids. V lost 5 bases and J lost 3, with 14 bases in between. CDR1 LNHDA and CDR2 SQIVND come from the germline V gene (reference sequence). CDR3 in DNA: TGTGCCAGTAGTTTTGTGACACTCCCCAATCAGCCCCAGCATTTT. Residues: CASSFVTLPNQPQHF. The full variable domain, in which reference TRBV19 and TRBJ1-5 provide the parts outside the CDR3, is DGGITQSPKYLFRKEGQNVTLSCEQNLNHDAMYWYRQDPGQGLRLIYYSQIVNDFQKGDIAEGYSVSREKKESFPLTVTSAQKNPTAFYLCASSFVTLPNQPQHFGDGTRLSIL.

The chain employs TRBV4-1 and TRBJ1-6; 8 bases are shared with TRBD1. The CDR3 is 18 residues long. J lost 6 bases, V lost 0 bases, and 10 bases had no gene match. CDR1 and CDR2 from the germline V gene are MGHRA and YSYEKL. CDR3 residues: CASSQDGVRQGRNSPLHF. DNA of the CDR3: TGCGCCAGCAGCCAAGATGGGGTGCGACAGGGGCGTAATTCACCCCTCCACTTT.

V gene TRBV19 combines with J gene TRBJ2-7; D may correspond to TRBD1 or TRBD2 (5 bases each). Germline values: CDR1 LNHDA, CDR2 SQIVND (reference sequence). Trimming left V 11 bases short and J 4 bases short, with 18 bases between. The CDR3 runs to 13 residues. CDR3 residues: CAGSRGAGYEQYF. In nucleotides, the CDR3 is TGTGCCGGATCGAGAGGGGCTGGGTACGAGCAGTACTTC.

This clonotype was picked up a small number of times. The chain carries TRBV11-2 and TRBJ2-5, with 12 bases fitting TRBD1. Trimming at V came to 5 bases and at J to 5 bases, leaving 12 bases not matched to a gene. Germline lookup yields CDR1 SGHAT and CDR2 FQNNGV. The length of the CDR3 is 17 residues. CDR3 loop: CASSPNYGTGGPETQYF. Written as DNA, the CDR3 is TGTGCCAGCAGCCCAAACTATGGGACAGGGGGCCCCGAGACCCAGTACTTC.